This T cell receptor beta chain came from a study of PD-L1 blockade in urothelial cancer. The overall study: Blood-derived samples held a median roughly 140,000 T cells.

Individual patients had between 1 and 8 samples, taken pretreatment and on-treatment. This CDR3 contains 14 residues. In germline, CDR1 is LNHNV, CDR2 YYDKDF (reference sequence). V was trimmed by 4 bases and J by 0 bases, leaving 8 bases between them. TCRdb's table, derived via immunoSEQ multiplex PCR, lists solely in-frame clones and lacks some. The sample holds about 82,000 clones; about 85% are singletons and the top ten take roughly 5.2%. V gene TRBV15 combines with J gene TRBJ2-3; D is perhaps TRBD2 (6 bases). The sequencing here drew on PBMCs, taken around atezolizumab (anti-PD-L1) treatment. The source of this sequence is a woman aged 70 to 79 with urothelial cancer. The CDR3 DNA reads TGTGCCACCAGCACTGGAGGGAGCACAGATACGCAGTATTTT. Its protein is CATSTGGSTDTQYF.